A single sample is the source of the 7 T cell receptor beta chains below, sequenced in a study of T-cell memory formation after mild COVID-19. TCRdb re-called the 5' RACE reads with MiXCR, one entry per CDR3 protein. The data contain about 260,000 distinct CDR3 sequences, around 15% of them seen just once; the ten biggest clones take up roughly 23%. Sequenced input: PBMCs or a T cell subset sorted from them (not recorded which). These receptors all stem from a man aged 18 to 29 who had mild COVID-19 (a few samples of this study predate the infection). Cell type and time point are not known.

This clonotype was seen a few times. The chain couples TRBV4-3 to TRBJ2-5; TRBD1 agrees at 9 bases. J lost 4 bases, V lost 4 bases, and 7 bases had no gene match. The CDR3 loop spans 15 amino acids. CDR1 is LGHNA and CDR2 is YSLEER in the germline V gene. The CDR3 nucleotides are TGCGCCAGCAGCCTTGAACCGGGACAGGGAGAGACCCAGTACTTC. It yields the protein CASSLEPGQGETQYF.

This clonotype was seen many times. This rearrangement joins TRBV6-6 to TRBJ2-5, with 14 bases identical to TRBD2. In germline, CDR1 is MNHNY, CDR2 SVGAGI (reference sequence). The CDR3 length is 15 residues. The V segment lost 8 bases and the J segment 2 bases; nucleotides outside the gene matches: 4. The CDR3 coding sequence is TGTGCCAGCGGAGGGACTAGCGGGGGTCAAGAGACCCAGTACTTC. This encodes CASGGTSGGQETQYF.

CDR3 DNA sequence: TGTGCCAGCAGCTTATCCGCTAGCGGGGGGAGAGAGACCCAGTACTTC. The encoded protein is CASSLSASGGRETQYF. The chain uses TRBV7-6 and TRBJ2-5; 11 nucleotides align to TRBD2. The CDR3 consists of 16 residues. Germline values: CDR1 SGHVS, CDR2 FNYEAQ. Trimming took 2 bases from V and 4 from J; bases not matched to a gene: 6.

This chain joins TRBV5-1 and TRBJ2-1; 15 bases map to TRBD2. Germline-derived CDR1 and CDR2 are SGHRS and YFSETQ. The V gene end was trimmed by 1 base and the J gene end by 4 bases; junction bases not matched to a gene: 6. This CDR3 comprises 18 residues. CDR3 region: CASSLRGLAGGAYNEQFF. DNA for the CDR3: TGCGCCAGCAGCTTGAGAGGACTAGCGGGGGGGGCATACAATGAGCAGTTCTTC.

Only a few counts were recorded for this clonotype. The rearrangement joins TRBV7-2 to TRBJ1-1; no definite D call. CDR3 size: 13 residues. Per germline, CDR1 SGHTA and CDR2 FQGNSA. Trimming removed 7 bases from V and 1 base from J, with 10 bases in between. CDR3 bases: TGTGCCAGCACCCCGGGCCGGAACACTGAAGCTTTCTTT. This sequence encodes CASTPGRNTEAFF.

This clonotype was recorded at least ten times. The CDR3 DNA reads TGTGCCAGCTCACCACCCGATACCGGTGGGGAGACCCAGTACTTC. Encoded protein: CASSPPDTGGETQYF. V is TRBV18 and J is TRBJ2-5; D gene ambiguous. The CDR3 extends over 15 amino acids. Germline V gene sequence: CDR1 KGHSH, CDR2 LQKENI. Trimming left V 0 bases short and J 5 bases short, with 13 bases between.

The chain employs TRBV5-1 and TRBJ2-1, with 7 bases lining up with TRBD2. This CDR3 is built from 16 residues. The germline CDR1 and CDR2 sequences are SGHRS and YFSETQ. The trim removed 5 bases at V and 10 bases at J, leaving 18 bases unmatched. CDR3 sequence: CASRPGSGALTGEQFF. CDR3 in DNA: TGCGCCAGCAGGCCCGGGAGCGGGGCCCTCACGGGGGAGCAGTTCTTC.